This TCR beta chain derives from a study of T cells in Graves' hyperthyroidism and ophthalmopathy. V gave up 1 base and J gave up 1 base; unmatched junction bases: 7. Looked up from germline, CDR1 is MGHRA and CDR2 is YSYEKL. The CDR3 length is 17 residues. TCR beta CDR3 region amplification was performed from RNA transcripts. HTBI primers were the set used in a first-round RT-PCR of the TCR CDR3. TCRdb reprocessed the multiplex PCR reads via MiXCR and lists one record per CDR3 protein. This sample has fewer than 450,000 distinct CDR3 sequences, with about a sixth found just once. These patients, aged 18 to 65, had recently diagnosed hyperthyroidism lasting under 2 months. It was at first hyperthyroidism diagnosis, before any ophthalmopathy symptoms, that the blood sample was taken.

V usage is TRBV4-1 and J usage is TRBJ1-1; 9 bases are shared with TRBD1. The sequencing sample was made of blood. This receptor was taken from a woman aged 25 to 39 with Graves' hyperthyroidism that later progressed to Graves' ophthalmopathy. The chain's CDR3 is CASSQVGTGMSNTEAFF. The CDR3 region has the DNA TGCGCCAGCAGCCAAGTGGGGACAGGGATGTCGAACACTGAAGCTTTCTTT.